Given below is one T cell receptor (beta chain) in context. Its target is not known. Profiling relied on immunoSEQ multiplex PCR, and the TCRdb table lists in-frame clones only, not all of them. Among over 250,000 clones listed, roughly 85% were seen once. From the roughly 120-subject validation cohort, which was separate from the roughly 700-subject first cohort, the donors were drawn. The data were obtained in a study of cytomegalovirus exposure and HLA in healthy donors. Study-wide points: In a later analysis, first-cohort TCR clusters were found to tend to co-occur in the 130 or so validation repertoires. Some TCR beta chains (roughly 160 of them) were listed as cytomegalovirus-associated.

CDR1 is SQVTM and CDR2 is ANQGSEA in the germline V gene. Trimming left V 2 bases short and J 5 bases short, with 15 bases between. The CDR3 is made up of 14 amino acids. J is TRBJ1-2 and V is TRBV29-1, with D unresolved. What was sequenced was PBMCs. This clonotype originated in a woman between 18 and 29 years old in good health and CMV-seronegative. The CDR3 here is CSVEWPDSKYGYTF. The CDR3 DNA reads as TGCAGCGTTGAATGGCCAGACTCGAAGTATGGCTACACCTTC.